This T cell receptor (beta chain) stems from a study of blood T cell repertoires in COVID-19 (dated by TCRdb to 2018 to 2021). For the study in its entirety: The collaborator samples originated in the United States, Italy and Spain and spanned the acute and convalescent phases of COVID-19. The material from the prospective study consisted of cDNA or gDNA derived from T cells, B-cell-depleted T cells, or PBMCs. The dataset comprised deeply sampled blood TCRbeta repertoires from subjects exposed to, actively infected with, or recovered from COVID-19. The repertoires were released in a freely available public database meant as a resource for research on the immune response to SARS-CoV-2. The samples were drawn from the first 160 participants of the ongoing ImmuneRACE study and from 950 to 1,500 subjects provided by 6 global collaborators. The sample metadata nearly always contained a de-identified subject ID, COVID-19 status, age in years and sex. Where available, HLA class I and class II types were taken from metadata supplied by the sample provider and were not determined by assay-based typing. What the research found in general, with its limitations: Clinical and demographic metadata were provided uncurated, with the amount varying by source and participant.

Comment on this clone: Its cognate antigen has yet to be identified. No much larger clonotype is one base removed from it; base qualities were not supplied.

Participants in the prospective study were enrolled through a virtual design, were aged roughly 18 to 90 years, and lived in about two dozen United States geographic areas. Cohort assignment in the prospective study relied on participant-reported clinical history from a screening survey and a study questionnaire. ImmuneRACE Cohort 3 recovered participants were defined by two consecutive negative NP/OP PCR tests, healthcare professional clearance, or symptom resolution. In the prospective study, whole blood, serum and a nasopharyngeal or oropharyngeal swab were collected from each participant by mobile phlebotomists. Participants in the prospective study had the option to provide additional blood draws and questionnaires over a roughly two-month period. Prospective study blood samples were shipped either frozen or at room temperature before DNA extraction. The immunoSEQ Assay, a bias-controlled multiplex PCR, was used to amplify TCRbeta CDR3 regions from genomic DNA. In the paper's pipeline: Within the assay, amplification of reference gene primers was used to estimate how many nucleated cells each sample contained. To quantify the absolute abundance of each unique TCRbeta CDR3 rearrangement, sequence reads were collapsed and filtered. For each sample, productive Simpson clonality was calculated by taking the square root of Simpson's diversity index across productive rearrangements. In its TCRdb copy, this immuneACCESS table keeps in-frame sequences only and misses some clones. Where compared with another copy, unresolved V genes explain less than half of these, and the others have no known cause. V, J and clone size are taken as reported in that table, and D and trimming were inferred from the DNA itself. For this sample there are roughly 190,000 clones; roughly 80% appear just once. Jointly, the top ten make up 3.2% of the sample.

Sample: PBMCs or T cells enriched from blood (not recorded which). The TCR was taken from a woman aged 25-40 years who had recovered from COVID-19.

The CDR3 reads CAMTLQVQETQYF. The bases are TGTGCCATGACATTACAGGTTCAAGAGACCCAGTACTTC. Recombination linked TRBV24-1 to TRBJ2-5; the best D guess is TRBD1, with 5 bases matching. At the junction V is shortened by 11 bases and J by 2 bases, with 14 bases in between. The CDR3 numbers 13 residues from cysteine through phenylalanine. Only CDR3 DNA remains: 39 bases, in frame from the first base. In the germline V gene, CDR1 corresponds to KGHDR and CDR2 to SFDVKD.